Following are 15 T cell receptor beta chains from one sample sequenced in a study of vaccination and CD4 T cells after COVID-19. Scientists ran DNA taken from cultured CD4+ T cells through the Oncomine TCR Beta short-read assay for sequencing. TCRdb reprocessed the PCR reads with MiXCR, giving one entry per CDR3 protein. The sample lists about 9,900 distinct CDR3 sequences, around a third occurring once. The treatment: approximately 11-day PBMC culture with coronavirus spike peptide pools or control peptides (ViraFEST assay). Investigators obtained the unexposed donor's CD4+ T cells before the COVID-19 pandemic (2011-2018). Antigens of these TCRs are unknown. Sequencing was done on a sample of CD4+ T cells from blood, cultured in vitro. These receptor sequences come from a human donor in good health.

CDR3 amino acids: CASKSAGSRAYF. CDR3 sequence (DNA): TGCGCCAGCAAGTCGGCAGGGAGCCGAGCATATTTT. This rearrangement joins TRBV5-1 to TRBJ1-3; D perhaps matches TRBD1 (5 bases). The V gene lost 6 bases and the J gene lost 15 bases, with 19 bases spanning the gap. Germline CDR1 SGHRS, CDR2 YFSETQ. This CDR3 has 12 residues. The full variable domain, completed using reference TRBV5-1 and TRBJ1-3, is KAGVTQTPRYLIKTRGQQVTLSCSPISGHRSVSWYQQTPGQGLQFLFEYFSETQRNKGNFPGRFSGRQFSNSRSEMNVSTLELGDSALYLCASKSAGSRAYFGEGSWLTVV.

This clonotype was counted between two and nine times. V usage is TRBV10-3 and J usage is TRBJ1-2, with 12 bases identical to TRBD1. CDR1 is ENHRY, CDR2 SYGVKD, per germline. Germline trimming cut 2 bases from V and 8 bases from J; bases unmatched to any gene: 0. CDR3 length: 13 amino acids. The CDR3 coding sequence is TGTGCCATCAGTGAGGGGACAGGGGGCGGCTACACCTTC. Its translation is CAISEGTGGGYTF.

The chain carries TRBV20-1 and TRBJ1-6; D not resolved. The CDR3 length is 14 residues. Germline CDR1 DFQATT, CDR2 SNEGSKA (reference sequence). Trimming shortened V by 2 bases and J by 7 bases, and 12 bases separated the two germline ends. CDR3 sequence (DNA): TGCAGTGCTAGATTTCCGGACCTAAATTCACCCCTCCACTTT. Its protein is CSARFPDLNSPLHF.

This clonotype was seen a single time. This chain links TRBV12-3 or TRBV12-4 with TRBJ1-2; no reliable D call. V lost 5 bases, J lost 6 bases, and 10 bases lay in between. The CDR3 runs 12 residues. The CDR3: CASSGDGDGYTF. The CDR3, as DNA: TGTGCCAGCAGTGGAGATGGCGATGGCTACACCTTC.

This clonotype is labeled medium-sized. V usage is TRBV12-3 or TRBV12-4 and J usage is TRBJ2-3; 8 bases are shared with TRBD1. V lost 6 bases, J lost 7 bases, and 3 bases stayed unmatched. The CDR3 is 12 residues long. CDR3 sequence reads: CASSRRGHTQYF. CDR3 DNA sequence: TGTGCCAGCAGCCGCAGGGGGCATACGCAGTATTTT.

The chain combines TRBV6-5 with TRBJ2-6; D might be TRBD1 (5 bases). Germline CDR1 reads MNHEY; CDR2 reads SVGAGI. V was pared by 4 bases and J by 1 base, with 8 bases between. This CDR3 is built from 15 residues. The CDR3 is CASSLDSSGANVLTF. The CDR3 region has the DNA TGTGCCAGCAGTTTAGACAGTTCTGGGGCCAACGTCCTGACTTTC.

V usage is TRBV7-2 and J usage is TRBJ1-5; D perhaps matches TRBD1 (5 bases). V was clipped by 5 bases and J by 0 bases, with 11 bases between them. Germline assignment: CDR1 SGHTA and CDR2 FQGNSA. The CDR3 has 15 residues. The CDR3 here is CASSEGGGSNQPQHF. CDR3 DNA sequence: TGTGCCAGCAGCGAGGGCGGGGGTAGCAATCAGCCCCAGCATTTT.

This clonotype was seen more than once but under ten times. The V call is TRBV2, the J call TRBJ1-1; the D is unclear. Germline loops: CDR1 SNHLY, CDR2 FYNNEI. V was pared by 2 bases and J by 6 bases, with 7 bases between. This CDR3 is 12 amino acids long. The CDR3 bases are TGTGCCAGCAGTGAATCCGGTCCTGAAGCTTTCTTT. Its translation is CASSESGPEAFF.

The gene calls are TRBV19 and TRBJ2-5; 15 nucleotides line up with TRBD2. The CDR3 is made up of 18 amino acids. V dropped 3 bases and J dropped 2; count of bases not matched to a gene: 7. Germline-derived CDR1 and CDR2 are LNHDA and SQIVND (reference sequence). The CDR3 is CASSIMGLAGGKQETQYF. Written as DNA, the CDR3 is TGTGCCAGTAGTATTATGGGACTAGCGGGGGGAAAACAAGAGACCCAGTACTTC.

By its share, this clonotype is medium-sized. This CDR3 is CSAPGTGVETQYF. The CDR3 nucleotides read TGCAGTGCTCCCGGGACAGGGGTTGAGACCCAGTACTTC. The chain joins TRBV20-1 to TRBJ2-5, with 10 bases aligning to TRBD1. V lost 5 bases, J lost 5 bases, and 5 bases stayed unmatched. Germline V lookup: CDR1 DFQATT, CDR2 SNEGSKA (reference sequence). This CDR3 has 13 amino acids.

Sample share makes this clonotype medium-sized. This rearrangement joins TRBV7-2 to TRBJ1-2, with D perhaps matching TRBD1 (6 bases). This CDR3 has 15 amino acids. The germline V gene has CDR1 SGHTA and CDR2 FQGNSA. V was cut by 4 bases and J by 4 bases, with 16 bases left in between. The CDR3 reads CASSSHPQGSYGYTF. The CDR3 DNA follows: TGTGCCAGCAGCTCGCACCCCCAGGGGTCCTATGGCTACACCTTC.

This chain joins TRBV7-3 and TRBJ2-1, with no clear D. CDR3 size: 12 residues. V lost 1 base and J 7 bases, leaving 5 bases between the germline ends. CDR1 is SGHTA, CDR2 FQGTGA, per germline. The CDR3 loop is CASSLKGNEQFF. CDR3 nucleotides: TGTGCCAGCAGCTTAAAAGGAAATGAGCAGTTCTTC.

The chain employs TRBV24-1 and TRBJ2-2; D may match TRBD1 or TRBD2 (5 bases each). This CDR3 region has 14 residues. CDR1 is KGHDR, CDR2 SFDVKD, per germline. Trimming removed 3 bases at V and 3 bases at J, with 7 bases between. CDR3 sequence: CATSDGTDTGELFF. CDR3 coding DNA: TGTGCCACCAGTGATGGGACGGACACCGGGGAGCTGTTTTTT.

V is TRBV7-8 and J is TRBJ1-2; D possibly corresponds to TRBD1 (5 bases). CDR3 length: 13 residues. Trimming took off 6 bases at V and 3 bases at J, with 11 bases between the two ends. CDR1 is SGHVS and CDR2 is FQNEAQ in the germline V gene. The CDR3 bases are TGTGCCAGCAGTCTCCTACAGGACTATGGCTACACCTTC. It codes for CASSLLQDYGYTF.

This clonotype turned up a few times. The V call is TRBV19, the J call TRBJ2-5; D uncertain. With 3 bases removed from V and 4 bases from J, the gap between germline ends came to 27 bases. The CDR3 length is 19 residues. From germline, CDR1 is LNHDA and CDR2 SQIVND (reference sequence). CDR3 bases: TGTGCCAGTAGTATGGATAATAGGAGATCAACTACTTTACGAGAGACCCAGTACTTC. Protein sequence: CASSMDNRRSTTLRETQYF. The complete variable domain, with remaining parts taken from reference TRBV19 and TRBJ2-5, reads DGGITQSPKYLFRKEGQNVTLSCEQNLNHDAMYWYRQDPGQGLRLIYYSQIVNDFQKGDIAEGYSVSREKKESFPLTVTSAQKNPTAFYLCASSMDNRRSTTLRETQYFGPGTRLLVL.